The entry that follows covers one T cell receptor (beta chain) sequence. This record comes from a study of shared clonotypes between healthy human individuals. CDR1 is SGHRS and CDR2 is YFSETQ in the germline V gene. The CDR3 runs to 15 residues. V was clipped by 2 bases and J by 4 bases, with 14 bases between them. Assay: immunoSEQ multiplex PCR; the TCRdb copy retains only in-frame clones and omits some. The table lists 2 million to 2.5 million clones, roughly 93% of them singletons, with 0.35% to 0.5% in the top ten. This clonotype was obtained from a man between 18 and 29 years old in good health. Some clones in this sample may be carry-over from other donors' samples. The chain carries TRBV5-1 and TRBJ2-3; D may correspond to TRBD1 or TRBD2 (5 bases each). The material sequenced was naive CD4+ T cells from PBMCs. As to subset: CD45RA+ positively selected. The CDR3 reads CASSLDGTSPDTQYF. CDR3 nucleotide sequence: TGCGCCAGCAGCTTAGACGGGACGAGCCCAGATACGCAGTATTTT.